The 15 T cell receptor beta chains below all came from one sample that was sequenced in a study of shared clonotypes between healthy human individuals (dated by TCRdb to 2020 to 2021). Libraries came from the immunoSEQ multiplex PCR assay. The clones in this table, taken by TCRdb from immuneACCESS, are in-frame only. Not every clone is retained; where verified, under half of the shortfall comes from an unresolved V gene, and the cause of the rest is unknown. Within this sample are 2 million to 2.5 million clones, with just over 90% of them counted one time only. Of the sample, about 0.41% is held by the ten largest clones. Sequencing was done on a sample of naive CD4+ T cells from PBMCs. The sample's cell subset or site label is to be understood as: CD45RA+ positively selected. These receptors all stem from a man aged 18 to 29 in good health. Some clones in this sample may be carry-over from other donors' samples.

V gene TRBV7-2 combines with J gene TRBJ2-7; D is undetermined. This CDR3 spans 15 amino acids. Per the germline V gene, CDR1 is SGHTA and CDR2 is FQGNSA. With 0 bases removed from V and 1 base from J, the gap between germline ends came to 10 bases. The CDR3 here is CASSLARTISYEQYF. The CDR3 bases are TGTGCCAGCAGCTTAGCCAGAACTATATCCTACGAGCAGTACTTC.

This chain uses TRBV7-9 with TRBJ2-1, with D unclear. CDR1 and CDR2 (germline): SEHNR, FQNEAQ (reference sequence). CDR3 length: 13 amino acids. Trimming left V 4 bases short and J 0 bases short, with 4 bases between. This CDR3 is CASSSSSYNEQFF. The CDR3 DNA is TGTGCCAGCAGCTCGAGCTCCTACAATGAGCAGTTCTTC.

The rearrangement links TRBV10-3 to TRBJ2-2; 9 bases match TRBD2. The CDR3 runs 17 residues. Germline V lookup: CDR1 ENHRY, CDR2 SYGVKD. V was clipped by 3 bases and J by 5 bases; unmatched bases: 10. The CDR3 nucleotides read TGTGCCATCAGTGACCCCTCTTATAGCGGGAGAACCGGGGAGCTGTTTTTT. Amino acid sequence: CAISDPSYSGRTGELFF.

In DNA form, the CDR3 reads TGTGCCAGCAGCTTAGCGCTCCCCGGTGAAGCTTTCTTT. Translating it yields CASSLALPGEAFF. This chain joins TRBV7-2 and TRBJ1-1; D is unclear. The V and J ends lost 0 bases and 7 bases respectively, with 9 bases between them. CDR3 length: 13 amino acids. CDR1 and CDR2 (germline): SGHTA, FQGNSA.

As concerns this clone: At one of its ends the junction is not consistent with the germline gene, which may arise from a read error. The chain couples TRBV2 to TRBJ1-2; D might be TRBD1 (6 bases). The CDR3 has 13 amino acids. The germline V gene encodes CDR1 SNHLY and CDR2 FYNNEI. The chain's CDR3 is CASRDADSGGYTF. CDR3 nucleotide sequence: TGTGCCAGCCGTGATGCGGACAGTGGTGGCTACACCTTC. The full variable domain, with the rest looked up from reference TRBV2 and TRBJ1-2, is EPEVTQTPSHQVTQMGQEVILRCVPISNHLYFYWYRQILGQKVEFLVSFYNNEISEKSEIFDDQFSVERPDGSNFTLKIRSTKLEDSAMYFCASRDADSGGYTFGSGTRLTVV.

V gene TRBV9 combines with J gene TRBJ2-7; 11 nucleotides align to TRBD1. With V trimmed by 3 bases and J by 2 bases, 4 bases remained unmatched. There are 15 residues in the CDR3. The germline CDR1 and CDR2 sequences are SGDLS and YYNGEE. CDR3 amino acids: CASSARDRGTYEQYF. The CDR3 nucleotides read TGTGCCAGCAGCGCCCGGGACAGGGGGACCTACGAGCAGTACTTC.

Here the CDR3 DNA reads TGTGCCAGCAATGAGGGAGTCGCCGGGGCCAACGTCCTGACTTTC. Its translation is CASNEGVAGANVLTF. The chain uses TRBV28 and TRBJ2-6, with D tentatively TRBD2 (5 bases). V was shortened by 7 bases and J by 4 bases, with 14 bases between the two germline ends. Germline CDR1 and CDR2: MDHEN and SYDVKM. The CDR3 has 15 residues. The entire variable domain, with the rest obtained from reference TRBV28 and TRBJ2-6, is as follows: DVKVTQSSRYLVKRTGEKVFLECVQDMDHENMFWYRQDPGLGLRLIYFSYDVKMKEKGDIPEGYSVSREKKERFSLILESASTNQTSMYLCASNEGVAGANVLTFGAGSRLTVL.

The chain employs TRBV28 and TRBJ2-1; 8 bases are shared with TRBD2. Per the germline V gene, CDR1 is MDHEN and CDR2 is SYDVKM. The CDR3 contains 15 residues. V lost 6 bases, J lost 8 bases, and 12 bases stayed unmatched. CDR3 loop: CASRDPGTSPDEQFF. CDR3 nucleotides: TGTGCCAGCAGGGACCCCGGGACTAGTCCGGATGAGCAGTTCTTC.

The chain uses TRBV5-1 and TRBJ2-7; 12 positions match TRBD2. This CDR3 has 15 amino acids. In germline, CDR1 is SGHRS, CDR2 YFSETQ. Trimming at V came to 3 bases and at J to 4 bases, leaving 5 bases not matched to a gene. The chain's CDR3 is CASSSQTSGSYEQYF. CDR3 sequence (DNA): TGCGCCAGCAGCTCCCAGACTAGCGGGAGTTACGAGCAGTACTTC.

V gene TRBV20-1 combines with J gene TRBJ2-7, with D uncertain. Germline assignment: CDR1 DFQATT and CDR2 SNEGSKA (reference sequence). The ends were cut back, 5 bases at V and 4 bases at J, with 9 bases in the middle. The CDR3 consists of 11 residues. The CDR3 DNA reads as TGCAGTGCTGGCGATGCGTACGAGCAGTACTTC. It yields the protein CSAGDAYEQYF.

This clone was seen a single time. This chain joins TRBV11-2 and TRBJ1-1; D not certain. Germline-derived CDR1 and CDR2 are SGHAT and FQNNGV. V was cut by 1 base and J by 0 bases, with 9 bases left in between. This CDR3 is built from 15 residues. The CDR3, as DNA: TGTGCCAGCAGCTTAGGAGCGGCACTGAACACTGAAGCTTTCTTT. It specifies CASSLGAALNTEAFF.

This sequence joins TRBV9 and TRBJ2-7; perhaps TRBD1 as D (5 bases). Germline CDR1 is SGDLS and CDR2 is YYNGEE. This CDR3 is 15 amino acids long. The germline V and J ends were trimmed by 0 bases and 1 base, with 11 bases remaining between them. The CDR3 protein is CASSVGWGQSYEQYF. The CDR3 DNA sequence: TGTGCCAGCAGCGTAGGGTGGGGCCAGTCCTACGAGCAGTACTTC.

This clone came up once. The genes are TRBV18 and TRBJ2-6; TRBD1 matches 8 bases. This CDR3 is built from 22 residues. From germline, CDR1 is KGHSH and CDR2 LQKENI. The junction had 19 bases not matched to a gene; V was cut back by 3 bases and J by 0 bases. CDR3 in amino acids: CASSPYFPTGVGENSGANVLTF. CDR3 DNA: TGTGCCAGCTCACCTTACTTCCCGACAGGGGTTGGGGAAAACTCTGGGGCCAACGTCCTGACTTTC.

The genes are TRBV19 and TRBJ2-7; tentatively, D is TRBD2 (5 bases). This CDR3 is 14 amino acids long. Trimming removed 4 bases at V and 2 bases at J, with 12 bases between. CDR1 is LNHDA and CDR2 is SQIVND in the germline V gene (reference sequence). The CDR3 DNA sequence: TGTGCCAGTAGTACCGGACTCGCGCCCTACGAGCAGTACTTC. It specifies CASSTGLAPYEQYF.

Concerning this clone: The junction departs from germline at one end; a sequencing error may be responsible. V is TRBV5-8 and J is TRBJ2-5; D might be TRBD1 (6 bases). CDR1 SGHTS and CDR2 YDEGEE come from the germline V gene. The CDR3 length is 12 residues. The CDR3, as DNA: TGTGCCAGCAGCAAATTACAGGGTCCAATCCACTTC. Translated: CASSKLQGPIHF.